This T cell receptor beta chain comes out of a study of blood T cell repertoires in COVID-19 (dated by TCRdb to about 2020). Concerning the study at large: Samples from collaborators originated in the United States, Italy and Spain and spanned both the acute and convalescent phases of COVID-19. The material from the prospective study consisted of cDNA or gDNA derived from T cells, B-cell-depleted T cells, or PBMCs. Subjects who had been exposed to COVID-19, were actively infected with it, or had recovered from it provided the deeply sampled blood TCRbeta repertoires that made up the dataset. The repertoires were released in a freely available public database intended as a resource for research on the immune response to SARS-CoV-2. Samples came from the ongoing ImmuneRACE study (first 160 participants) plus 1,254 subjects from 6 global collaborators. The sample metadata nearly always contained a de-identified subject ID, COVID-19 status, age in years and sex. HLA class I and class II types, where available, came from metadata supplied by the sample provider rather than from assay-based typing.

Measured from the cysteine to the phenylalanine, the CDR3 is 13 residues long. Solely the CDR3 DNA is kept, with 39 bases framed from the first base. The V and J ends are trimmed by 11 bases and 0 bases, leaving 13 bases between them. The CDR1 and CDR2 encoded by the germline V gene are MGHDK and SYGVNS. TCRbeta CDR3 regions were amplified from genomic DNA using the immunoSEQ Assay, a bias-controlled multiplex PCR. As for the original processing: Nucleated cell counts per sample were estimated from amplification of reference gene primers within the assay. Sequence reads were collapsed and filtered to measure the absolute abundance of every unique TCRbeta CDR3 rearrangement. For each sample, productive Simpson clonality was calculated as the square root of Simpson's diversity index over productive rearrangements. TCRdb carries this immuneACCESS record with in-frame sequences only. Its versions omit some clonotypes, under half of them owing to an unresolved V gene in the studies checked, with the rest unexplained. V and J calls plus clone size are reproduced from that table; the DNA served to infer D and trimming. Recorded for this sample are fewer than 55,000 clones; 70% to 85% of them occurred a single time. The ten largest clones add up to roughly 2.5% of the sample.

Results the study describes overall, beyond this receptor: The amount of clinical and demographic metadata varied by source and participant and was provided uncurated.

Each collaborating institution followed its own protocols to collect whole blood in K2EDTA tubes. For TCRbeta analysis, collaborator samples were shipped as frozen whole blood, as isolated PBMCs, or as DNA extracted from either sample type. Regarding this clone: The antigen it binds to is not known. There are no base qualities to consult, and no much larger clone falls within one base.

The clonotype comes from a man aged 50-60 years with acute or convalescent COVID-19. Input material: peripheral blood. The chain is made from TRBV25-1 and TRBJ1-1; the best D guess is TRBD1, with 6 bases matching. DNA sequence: TGTGCCTCGTCCGGGACATTGAACACTGAAGCTTTCTTT. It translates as CASSGTLNTEAFF.